This TCR beta chain was obtained from a study of T cell responses to AZD1222 COVID-19 vaccine. Study results and limitations: It should be noted that donors were predominantly white British and more often female, and clonal diversity was possibly underestimated. Spike-specific TCR breadth rose after two AZD1222 doses, and depth rose as well.

Germline V lookup: CDR1 MGHRA, CDR2 YSYEKL. The CDR3 is 18 amino acids. J gave up 0 bases and V 1 base, and 6 bases lay outside the gene matches. Some clones are missing from TCRdb's copy, which holds only in-frame ones; the method was immunoSEQ multiplex PCR. In the table there are approximately 140,000 clones, over 75% of which are singletons. In the case of this clone: Its antigen is unidentified.

The clonotype comes from an adult in good health. The sequencing used peripheral blood, collected on day 0 of AZD1222 vaccination. V gene TRBV4-1 combines with J gene TRBJ1-6; 7 bases fit TRBD1. CDR3: CASSQGQGLSSYNSPLHF. The CDR3 coding sequence is TGCGCCAGCAGCCAAGGACAGGGTTTGAGCTCCTATAATTCACCCCTCCACTTT.